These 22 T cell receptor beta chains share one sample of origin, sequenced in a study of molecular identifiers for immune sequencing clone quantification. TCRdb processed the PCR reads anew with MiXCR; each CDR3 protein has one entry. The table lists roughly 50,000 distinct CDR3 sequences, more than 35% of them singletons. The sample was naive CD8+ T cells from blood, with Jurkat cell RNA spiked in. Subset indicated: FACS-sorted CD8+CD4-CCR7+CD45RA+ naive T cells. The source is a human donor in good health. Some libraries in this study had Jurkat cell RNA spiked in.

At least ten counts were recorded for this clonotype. CDR3 coding DNA: TGTGCCAGCAGCGTAGGGGTTGGAGCGGGACAGCTCGACTCTAACTATGGCTACACCTTC. Its translation: CASSVGVGAGQLDSNYGYTF. The V and J genes are TRBV9 and TRBJ1-2, with 7 bases identical to TRBD1. V lost 0 bases to trimming and J lost 0 bases; unmatched junction nucleotides: 17. Germline loops: CDR1 SGDLS, CDR2 YYNGEE. This CDR3 comprises 20 residues.

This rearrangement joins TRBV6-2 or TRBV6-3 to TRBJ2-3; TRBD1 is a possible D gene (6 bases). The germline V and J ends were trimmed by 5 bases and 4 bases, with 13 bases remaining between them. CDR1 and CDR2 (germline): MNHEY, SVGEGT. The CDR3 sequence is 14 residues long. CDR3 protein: CASSKQGYADTQYF. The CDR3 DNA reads TGTGCCAGCAGTAAACAGGGATACGCAGATACGCAGTATTTT.

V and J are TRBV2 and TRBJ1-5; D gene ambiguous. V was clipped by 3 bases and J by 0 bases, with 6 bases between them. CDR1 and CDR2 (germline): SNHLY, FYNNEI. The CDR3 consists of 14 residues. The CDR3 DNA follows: TGTGCCAGCAGTGAGCCAGATAGCAATCAGCCCCAGCATTTT. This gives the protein CASSEPDSNQPQHF.

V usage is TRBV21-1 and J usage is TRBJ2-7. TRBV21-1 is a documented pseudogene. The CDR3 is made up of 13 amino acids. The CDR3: CASSKGGAHEQYF. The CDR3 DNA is TGTGCCAGCAGCAAGGGAGGGGCCCACGAGCAGTACTTC.

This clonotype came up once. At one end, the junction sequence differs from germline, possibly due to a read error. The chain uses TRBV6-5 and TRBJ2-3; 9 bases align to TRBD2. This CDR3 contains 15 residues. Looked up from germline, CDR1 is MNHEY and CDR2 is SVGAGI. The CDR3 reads CVSSKTSGPTATQYF. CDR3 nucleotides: TGTGTCAGCAGTAAGACTAGCGGTCCCACAGCTACGCAGTATTTT.

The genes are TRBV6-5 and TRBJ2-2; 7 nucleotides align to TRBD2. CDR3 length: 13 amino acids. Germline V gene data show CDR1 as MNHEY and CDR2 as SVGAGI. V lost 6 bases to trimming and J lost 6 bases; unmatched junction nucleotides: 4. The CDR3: CASRGGRPGELFF. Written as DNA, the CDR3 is TGTGCCAGCAGAGGCGGGAGACCCGGGGAGCTGTTTTTT.

Written as DNA, the CDR3 is TGTGCCAGCAGTTACTCGAGAGAGGTCTTGGACACTGAAGCTTTCTTT. This encodes CASSYSREVLDTEAFF. The genes are TRBV6-5 and TRBJ1-1; no clear D gene. The CDR3 runs 16 residues. Trimming took 0 bases from V and 3 from J, leaving 14 bases between them. Germline V gives CDR1 MNHEY, CDR2 SVGAGI.

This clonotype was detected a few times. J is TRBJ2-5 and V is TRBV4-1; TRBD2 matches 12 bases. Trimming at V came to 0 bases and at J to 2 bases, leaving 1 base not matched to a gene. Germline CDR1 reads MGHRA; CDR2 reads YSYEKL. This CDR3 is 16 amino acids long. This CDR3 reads CASSQEGLAGQETQYF. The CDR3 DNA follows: TGCGCCAGCAGCCAAGAGGGACTAGCGGGTCAAGAGACCCAGTACTTC.

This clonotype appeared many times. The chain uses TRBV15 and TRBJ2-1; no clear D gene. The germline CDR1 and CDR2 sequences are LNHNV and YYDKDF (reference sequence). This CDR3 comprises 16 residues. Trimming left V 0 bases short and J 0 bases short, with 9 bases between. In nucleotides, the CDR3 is TGTGCCACCAGCAGAGATCTGGAGACCTCCTACAATGAGCAGTTCTTC. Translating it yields CATSRDLETSYNEQFF.

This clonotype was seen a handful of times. In DNA form, the CDR3 reads TGCGCCAGCAGCCAAGTCGCCTTCTCTGGGGCCAACGTCCTGACTTTC. Translating it yields CASSQVAFSGANVLTF. V usage is TRBV4-1 and J usage is TRBJ2-6; D is unresolved. The CDR3 consists of 16 residues. V shed 1 base and J shed 0 bases, with 7 bases lying between them. Germline V CDR1 and CDR2: MGHRA, YSYEKL.

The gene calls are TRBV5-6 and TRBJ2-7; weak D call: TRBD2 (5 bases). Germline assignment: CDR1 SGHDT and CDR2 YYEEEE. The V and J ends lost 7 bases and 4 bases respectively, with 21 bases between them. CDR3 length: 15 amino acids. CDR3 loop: CASCWPGSEAYEQYF. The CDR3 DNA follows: TGTGCCAGCTGCTGGCCGGGTAGCGAAGCTTACGAGCAGTACTTC.

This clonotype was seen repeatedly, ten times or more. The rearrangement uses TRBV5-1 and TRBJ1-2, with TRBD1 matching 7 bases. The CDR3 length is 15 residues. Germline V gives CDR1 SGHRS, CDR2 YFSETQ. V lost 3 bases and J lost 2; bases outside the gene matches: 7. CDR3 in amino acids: CASSWQPGQNYGYTF. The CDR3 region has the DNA TGCGCCAGCAGCTGGCAGCCGGGACAGAACTATGGCTACACCTTC.

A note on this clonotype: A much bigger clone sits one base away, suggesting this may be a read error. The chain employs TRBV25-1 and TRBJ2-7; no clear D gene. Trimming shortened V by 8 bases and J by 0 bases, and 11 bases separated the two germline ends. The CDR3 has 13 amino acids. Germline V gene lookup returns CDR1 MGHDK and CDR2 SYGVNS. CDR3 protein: CASCGSFSYEQYF. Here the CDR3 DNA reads TGTGCCAGCTGTGGGTCCTTCTCCTACGAGCAGTACTTC.

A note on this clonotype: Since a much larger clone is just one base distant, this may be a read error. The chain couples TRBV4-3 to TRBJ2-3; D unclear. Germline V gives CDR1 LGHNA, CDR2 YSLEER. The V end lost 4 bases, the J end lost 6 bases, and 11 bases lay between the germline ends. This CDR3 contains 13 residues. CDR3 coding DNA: TGCGCCAGCAGCCGAGATCTCGCCGATACGCAGTATTTT. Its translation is CASSRDLADTQYF.

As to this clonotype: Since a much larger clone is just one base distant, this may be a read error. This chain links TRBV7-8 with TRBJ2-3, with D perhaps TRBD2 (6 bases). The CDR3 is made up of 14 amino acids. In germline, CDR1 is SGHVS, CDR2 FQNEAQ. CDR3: CASTLGGGTETQYF. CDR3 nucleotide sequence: TGTGCCAGCACCTTGGGGGGTGGCACAGAAACGCAGTATTTT.

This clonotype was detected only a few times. The CDR3 protein is CASSFYPALSGANVLTF. DNA for the CDR3: TGCGCCAGCAGCTTCTACCCCGCCCTCTCTGGGGCCAACGTCCTGACTTTC. The gene calls are TRBV5-1 and TRBJ2-6; no reliable D call. This CDR3 is built from 17 residues. Germline CDR1 and CDR2: SGHRS and YFSETQ. The germline V and J ends were trimmed by 2 bases and 0 bases, with 12 bases remaining between them.

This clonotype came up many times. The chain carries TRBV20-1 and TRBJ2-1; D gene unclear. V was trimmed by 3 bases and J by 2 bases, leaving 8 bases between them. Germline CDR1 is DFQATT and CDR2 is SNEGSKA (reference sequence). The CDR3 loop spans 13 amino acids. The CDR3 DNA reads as TGCAGTGCTAGTGCCCAGGCCTACAATGAGCAGTTCTTC. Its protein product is CSASAQAYNEQFF.

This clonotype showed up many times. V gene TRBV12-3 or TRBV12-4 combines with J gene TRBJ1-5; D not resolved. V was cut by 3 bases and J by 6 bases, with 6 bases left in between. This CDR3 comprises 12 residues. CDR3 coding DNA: TGTGCCAGCAGTTTCCCGGGTCAGCCCCAGCATTTT. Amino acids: CASSFPGQPQHF.

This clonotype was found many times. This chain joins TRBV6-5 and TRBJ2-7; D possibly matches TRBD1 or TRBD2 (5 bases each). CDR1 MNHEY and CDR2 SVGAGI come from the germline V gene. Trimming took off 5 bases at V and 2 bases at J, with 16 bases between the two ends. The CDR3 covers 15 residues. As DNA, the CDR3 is TGTGCCAGCAGTATTCAGGAGAGGGGTCCCTACGAGCAGTACTTC. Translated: CASSIQERGPYEQYF.

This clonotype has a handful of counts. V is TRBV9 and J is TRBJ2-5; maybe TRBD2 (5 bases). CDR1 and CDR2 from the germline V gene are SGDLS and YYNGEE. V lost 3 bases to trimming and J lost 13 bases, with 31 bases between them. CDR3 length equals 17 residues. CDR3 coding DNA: TGTGCCAGCAGCGGCGAGGGCGGGTGGCAGGCAACCCACACGTTGTACTTC. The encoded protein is CASSGEGGWQATHTLYF.

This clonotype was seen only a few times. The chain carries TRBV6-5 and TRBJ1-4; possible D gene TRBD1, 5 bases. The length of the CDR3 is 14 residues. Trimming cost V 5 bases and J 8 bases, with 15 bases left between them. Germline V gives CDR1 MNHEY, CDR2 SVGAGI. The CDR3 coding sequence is TGTGCCAGCAGTGGAGGGACCCGCGACGAAAAACTGTTTTTT. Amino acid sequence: CASSGGTRDEKLFF.

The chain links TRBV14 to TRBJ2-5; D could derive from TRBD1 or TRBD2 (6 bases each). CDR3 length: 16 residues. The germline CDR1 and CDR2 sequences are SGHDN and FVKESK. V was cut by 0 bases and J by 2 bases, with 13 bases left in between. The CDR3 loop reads CASSQDLRRGQETQYF. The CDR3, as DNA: TGTGCCAGCAGCCAAGATTTGAGGAGGGGGCAAGAGACCCAGTACTTC.